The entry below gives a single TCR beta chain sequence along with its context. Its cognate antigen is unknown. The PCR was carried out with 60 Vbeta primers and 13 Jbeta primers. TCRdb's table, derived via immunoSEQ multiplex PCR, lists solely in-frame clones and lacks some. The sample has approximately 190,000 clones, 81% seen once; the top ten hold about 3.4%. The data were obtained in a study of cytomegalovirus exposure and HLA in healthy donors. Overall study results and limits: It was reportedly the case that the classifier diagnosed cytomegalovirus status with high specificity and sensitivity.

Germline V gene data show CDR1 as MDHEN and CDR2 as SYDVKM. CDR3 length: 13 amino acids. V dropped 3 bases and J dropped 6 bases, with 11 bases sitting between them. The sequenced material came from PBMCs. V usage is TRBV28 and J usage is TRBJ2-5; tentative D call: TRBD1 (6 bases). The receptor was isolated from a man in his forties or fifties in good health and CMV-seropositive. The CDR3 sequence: CASSLGTQKTQYF. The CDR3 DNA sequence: TGTGCCAGCAGTTTGGGGACACAGAAGACCCAGTACTTC.